The 23 T cell receptor beta chains presented below share a single source sample, sequenced in a study of blood T cells in healthy people across ages. Primed by a sample-barcoded 5' primer and a J-beta primer mix, a second PCR proceeded for 7 to 11 cycles. TCRdb processed the 5' RACE reads anew with MiXCR; each CDR3 protein has one entry. The sample includes 600,000 or so distinct CDR3 sequences, approximately 30% of them seen just once. The source material was blood. The receptors come from an elderly woman in good health.

Many counts were recorded for this clonotype. The chain recombines TRBV5-6 with TRBJ1-1; 11 positions match TRBD1. The CDR3 contains 14 residues. Germline-derived CDR1 and CDR2 are SGHDT and YYEEEE. The V segment lost 0 bases and the J segment 6 bases; nucleotides outside the gene matches: 1. For the CDR3, the DNA is TGTGCCAGCAGCTTGGTGGGACAGGGGGCTGAAGCTTTCTTT. It codes for CASSLVGQGAEAFF.

This clonotype was recorded many times. The V and J genes are TRBV12-3 or TRBV12-4 and TRBJ1-5; D is possibly TRBD1 (5 bases). This CDR3 has 14 amino acids. Trimming left V 3 bases short and J 6 bases short, with 12 bases between. This CDR3 reads CASSFGQGGQPQHF. CDR3 in DNA: TGTGCCAGCAGTTTCGGGCAGGGCGGTCAGCCCCAGCATTTT.

This clonotype was counted many times. This chain links TRBV12-5 with TRBJ2-5; D uncertain. Germline assignment: CDR1 LGHNT and CDR2 FRNRAP. Deletions cut 4 bases from V and 4 bases from J, with 7 bases between. There are 12 residues in the CDR3. This CDR3 is CASGSTGETQYF. The CDR3 region has the DNA TGTGCTAGTGGTTCGACCGGAGAGACCCAGTACTTC.

This clonotype showed up many times. The chain joins TRBV4-3 to TRBJ1-2; 9 bases fit TRBD1. Germline V gene sequence: CDR1 LGHNA, CDR2 YSLEER. After removal of 0 bases from V and 8 bases from J, the junction contained 7 bases not matched to a gene. The CDR3 is 15 residues long. CDR3: CASSQDIGQGRGYTF. The CDR3 DNA follows: TGCGCCAGCAGCCAAGACATCGGACAGGGGAGAGGCTACACCTTC.

The J gene is TRBJ2-5, the V gene TRBV20-1; D gene unclear. The CDR3 totals 10 residues. Germline values: CDR1 DFQATT, CDR2 SNEGSKA (reference sequence). The V gene lost 3 bases and the J gene lost 3 bases, with 2 bases spanning the gap. The CDR3 here is CSASKETQYF. The CDR3 nucleotides are TGCAGTGCTAGTAAAGAGACCCAGTACTTC.

In the case of this clonotype: A much larger clonotype is one base distant, so this may be a read error. The chain links TRBV20-1 to TRBJ2-1; possible D gene TRBD2, 7 bases. The CDR3 is 14 amino acids. Germline V gene lookup returns CDR1 DFQATT and CDR2 SNEGSKA (reference sequence). The CDR3 reads CRVGGGSSYNEQFF. CDR3 DNA: TGCAGGGTGGGGGGCGGGAGCTCCTACAATGAGCAGTTCTTC.

This clonotype was detected only a few times. The chain couples TRBV20-1 to TRBJ2-7; TRBD1 matches at 12 bases. J gave up 5 bases and V 7 bases, and 9 bases lay outside the gene matches. Germline CDR1 and CDR2: DFQATT and SNEGSKA (reference sequence). The CDR3 loop spans 14 amino acids. This CDR3 is CSGGGTGGSNEQYF. CDR3 bases: TGCAGTGGAGGAGGGACAGGGGGCAGCAACGAGCAGTACTTC.

A note on this clonotype: With a much larger clone just one base away, this may be a read error. V and J are TRBV5-1 and TRBJ2-7; D not certain. CDR1 is SGHRS and CDR2 is YFSETQ in the germline V gene. The CDR3 is 15 residues long. V was cut by 0 bases and J by 0 bases, with 10 bases left in between. This CDR3 is CASSLEQMGSYEQYF. The CDR3 DNA reads TGCGCCAGCAGCTTGGAACAGATGGGCTCCTACGAGCAGTACTTC.

The chain is built from TRBV7-2 and TRBJ2-1; 8 nucleotides match TRBD2. The closer fit of TRBJ2-7 to the DNA end suggests the J call may be wrong. Germline CDR1 reads SGHTA; CDR2 reads FQGNSA. The CDR3 contains 14 residues. The CDR3 nucleotides are TGTGCCAGCAGCAGGGCTAGCGGGTCGCACGAGCAGTACTTC. Amino acid sequence: CASSRASGSHEQYF.

This sequence joins TRBV10-3 and TRBJ2-7, with 8 bases lining up with TRBD1. Trimming took 4 bases from V and 1 from J; bases not matched to a gene: 3. The CDR3 consists of 14 residues. Germline V CDR1 and CDR2: ENHRY, SYGVKD. The CDR3 DNA is TGTGCCATCAGTGGCAGACAGGGGTCCTACGAGCAGTACTTC. This sequence encodes CAISGRQGSYEQYF.

As to this clonotype: A much more abundant neighbour one base away suggests this may be a read error. V and J are TRBV27 and TRBJ2-5; D call uncertain. Trimming took off 0 bases at V and 1 base at J, with 12 bases between the two ends. Germline CDR1 is MNHEY and CDR2 is SMNVEV (reference sequence). This CDR3 is 16 amino acids long. The chain's CDR3 is CASSLSRALGQETQYF. The CDR3 DNA is TGTGCCAGCAGTTTATCCCGGGCCCTGGGCCAAGAGACCCAGTACTTC.

The rearrangement links TRBV5-1 to TRBJ2-7, with D possibly TRBD1 on 6 matching bases. Germline assignment: CDR1 SGHRS and CDR2 YFSETQ. The CDR3 runs to 15 residues. V was shortened by 4 bases and J by 7 bases, with 21 bases between the two germline ends. CDR3 in amino acids: CASSITGISSHEQYF. In DNA form, the CDR3 reads TGCGCCAGCAGCATAACAGGGATCTCATCCCATGAGCAGTACTTC.

This clonotype was seen at least ten times. The gene calls are TRBV4-3 and TRBJ1-2; D possibly corresponds to TRBD1 (5 bases). The CDR3 sequence is 15 residues long. Trimming pared 4 bases from V and 3 bases from J, leaving 15 bases between. Germline assignment: CDR1 LGHNA and CDR2 YSLEER. The CDR3 sequence: CASSLSSRGDYGYTF. The CDR3 bases are TGCGCCAGCAGCCTCTCAAGTCGGGGGGACTATGGCTACACCTTC.

This clonotype appeared many times. This sequence joins TRBV5-4 and TRBJ1-2, with 7 nucleotides matching TRBD1. This CDR3 has 16 amino acids. Germline V lookup: CDR1 SGHNT, CDR2 YYREEE (reference sequence). Trimming removed 4 bases from V and 4 bases from J; junction bases left unmatched: 13. CDR3 sequence reads: CASSESGTENTYGYTF. In DNA form, the CDR3 reads TGTGCCAGCAGCGAGTCCGGGACAGAGAATACCTATGGCTACACCTTC.

This clonotype was recorded many times. V and J are TRBV28 and TRBJ2-7; a weak D match, TRBD1 (7 bases). Germline V gene data show CDR1 as MDHEN and CDR2 as SYDVKM. V was pared by 7 bases and J by 5 bases, with 18 bases between. The CDR3 consists of 14 residues. The CDR3 bases are TGTGCCAGCAACCCAGGGGGGCAAGTGAACGAGCAGTACTTC. It codes for CASNPGGQVNEQYF.

This clonotype was detected a few times. The chain combines TRBV6-6 with TRBJ2-3, with 7 bases aligning to TRBD1. The germline gives CDR1 MNHNY, CDR2 SVGAGI (reference sequence). J gave up 1 base and V 6 bases, and 13 bases lay outside the gene matches. There are 17 residues in the CDR3. The CDR3 protein is CASSSGQPGLRTDTQYF. CDR3 in DNA: TGTGCCAGCAGCTCGGGACAGCCGGGTCTTCGCACAGATACGCAGTATTTT.

This clonotype was found many times. The rearrangement joins TRBV9 to TRBJ2-4; no clear D gene. The V gene's germline CDR1 is SGDLS and CDR2 YYNGEE. The CDR3 has 15 amino acids. The V and J ends lost 0 bases and 8 bases respectively, with 15 bases between them. The CDR3 reads CASSVAGHGRDIQYF. CDR3 sequence (DNA): TGTGCCAGCAGCGTAGCCGGGCACGGACGGGACATTCAGTACTTC.

In its sample, this clonotype was seen many times. CDR3 sequence: CASSSGLAGGGNEQFF. The DNA for the CDR3 is TGCGCCAGCAGCTCCGGACTAGCGGGGGGGGGCAATGAGCAGTTCTTC. V usage is TRBV5-1 and J usage is TRBJ2-1, with 15 bases identical to TRBD2. The CDR3 loop spans 16 amino acids. The ends lost 3 bases at V and 6 bases at J; junction bases unmatched: 4. CDR1 SGHRS and CDR2 YFSETQ come from the germline V gene.

This clonotype was counted many times. The V and J genes are TRBV6-2 or TRBV6-3 and TRBJ2-7; 8 bases are a match to TRBD1. CDR3 length: 15 amino acids. In germline, CDR1 is MNHEY, CDR2 SVGEGT. V lost 6 bases, J lost 5 bases, and 12 bases stayed unmatched. CDR3 loop: CASSRQGWDYDEQYF. For the CDR3, the DNA is TGTGCCAGCAGCCGACAGGGGTGGGATTACGACGAGCAGTACTTC.

CDR3: CASAPDSPLHF. The CDR3 DNA reads as TGCGCCAGCGCTCCGGATTCACCCCTCCACTTT. The genes are TRBV10-1 and TRBJ1-6, with D hard to call. The V end was cut by 8 bases, the J end by 8 bases, with 7 bases between. CDR1 and CDR2 from the germline V gene are WNHNN and SYGVQD (reference sequence). The CDR3 length is 11 residues.

This rearrangement joins TRBV25-1 to TRBJ2-5; D may be TRBD1 (6 bases). Trimming cost V 2 bases and J 5 bases, with 15 bases left between them. Per the germline V gene, CDR1 is MGHDK and CDR2 is SYGVNS. CDR3 length: 15 residues. The CDR3 spells CASSETQGLGETQYF. CDR3 bases: TGTGCCAGCAGTGAAACCCAGGGGTTGGGGGAGACCCAGTACTTC.

This clonotype has ten or more counts. The rearrangement joins TRBV6-1 to TRBJ2-6; D is ambiguous. The germline gives CDR1 MNHNS, CDR2 SASEGT. This CDR3 spans 13 amino acids. V lost 8 bases and J 1 base, leaving 6 bases between the germline ends. CDR3 DNA sequence: TGTGCCAGCCAGGCTTCTGGGGCCAACGTCCTGACTTTC. Its protein is CASQASGANVLTF.

At least ten counts were recorded for this clonotype. The rearrangement uses TRBV12-3 or TRBV12-4 and TRBJ2-3, with a possible D match to TRBD1 (5 bases). The germline V and J ends were trimmed by 3 bases and 2 bases, with 18 bases remaining between them. The CDR3 totals 17 residues. CDR3 protein: CASSFRLQTENTDTQYF. The CDR3 coding sequence is TGTGCCAGCAGTTTCCGGCTTCAGACAGAAAACACAGATACGCAGTATTTT.